What follows is one T cell receptor beta chain and its context. Its antigen specificity is not known. No much larger clonotype is one base removed from it; base qualities were not supplied. V and J are truncated by 11 bases and 4 bases respectively, leaving an intervening sequence of 9 bases. Reading from cysteine to phenylalanine, the CDR3 counts 12 amino acids. Solely the CDR3 DNA is kept, with 36 bases framed from the first base. The germline V gene (reference sequence) specifies LNHDA as CDR1 and SQIVND as CDR2. The CDR3 regions of human TCRbeta chains were analyzed by immunosequencing. In the authors' own workflow: TCRs in the repertoires were matched against a reference library of SARS-CoV-2-specific TCRs that had been generated with the MIRA antigen-specificity platform. Breadth was defined as the fraction of unique TCRs that were SARS-CoV-2-associated, and depth was defined as the fraction of total T cells that were SARS-CoV-2-associated. Using the MIRA data, each spike-specific TCR was mapped to the spike region that the TCR reacts to and placed in a CD4 or CD8 class. Log10-transformed breadth and depth values were compared by one-way ANOVA with Sidak's multiple comparisons tests. TCRdb carries this immuneACCESS record with in-frame sequences only. Its versions omit some clonotypes, under half of them owing to an unresolved V gene in the studies checked, with the rest unexplained. V and J calls and clone size are copied from that table; D and trimming were computed from the DNA. Recorded for this sample are fewer than 130,000 clones; around nine tenths of them occurred a single time. The ten largest clones represent around 3.2% of the sample.

Reading the label with the study, this specimen's time point is: baseline before first vaccination. Vaccinee samples came from UK trials COV001 and COV002, including a single-blind randomized controlled phase 2/3 trial of AZD1222 (ChAdOx1 nCoV-19) in healthy adults. Trial participant PBMC samples were collected at day 0 and day 28 after the second dose for TCRbeta chain sequencing. This sample was included in a study of T cell responses to AZD1222 COVID-19 vaccine (dated by TCRdb to the early 2020s). With respect to the entire study: Because spike-specific TCR depth and breadth did not differ between the two schedules, AZD1222 recipients who got a second dose at roughly 4 weeks were pooled with those who got a second dose at roughly 12 weeks. TCR sequencing covered approximately 230 trial participants: 200 to 220 given two doses of AZD1222 and 26 given two doses of MenACWY control vaccine. Enrollment into the trials was organized by age into subgroups of 18-55, 56-69 and 70-plus years, and those subgroups contained about 160, 30 and 59 TCR-sequenced participants, respectively. Study-level results and caveats: Reportedly, close to half of the unique spike-specific TCRs recognized epitopes lying outside the regions that are mutated in the B.1.351 and B.1.1.7 variants. After two AZD1222 doses, spike-specific TCR breadth and depth were significantly higher than at day 0 and than in MenACWY recipients. CD4 TCRs associated with the vaccine covered the entire spike protein, and the dominant responses were in regions 160-218 and 743-854. Most participants were white British and females outnumbered males, and the authors suggested that clonal diversity may have been underestimated. Because no samples from the day 14 peak response were available, repertoires could be characterized only after the peak T cell response. The 56-69-year group was small, and its depth increase did not reach significance, likely because of low power. Conclusions about previously exposed vaccinees were limited because only six AZD1222 recipients were SARS-CoV-2 seropositive at baseline.

Here the chain combines TRBV19 and TRBJ1-6, with TRBD1 perhaps the D gene, on 6 matching bases. The clonotype comes from an adult in good health. Sample: peripheral blood, taken on day 0 of AZD1222 vaccination. The DNA sequence reads TGTGCCGTGGGGGCTTATAATTCACCCCTCCACTTT. The encoded protein is CAVGAYNSPLHF.